The 23 T cell receptor beta chains below all came from one sample that was sequenced in a study of shared clonotypes between healthy human individuals. Terminally differentiated effector memory CD45RA+ cells were excluded from the naive CD8 cells, which were CD45RO-negative and positively selected for CCR7. Only in-frame clones appear in the TCRdb table, and some are missing; sequencing was by immunoSEQ multiplex PCR. Of about 2.1 million clones listed, around 93% are singletons. Source material: naive CD8+ T cells from PBMCs. These receptors were obtained from a man aged 18 to 30 in good health. Some clones in this sample may be carry-over from other donors' samples.

The rearrangement links TRBV9 to TRBJ2-3; D call uncertain. From germline, CDR1 is SGDLS and CDR2 YYNGEE. The CDR3 is 14 amino acids. The V and J ends lost 5 bases and 2 bases respectively, with 12 bases between them. Here the CDR3 reads CASSLAEITDTQYF. DNA of the CDR3: TGTGCCAGCAGTCTTGCGGAGATCACAGATACGCAGTATTTT.

The chain has TRBV11-2 and TRBJ2-3; the D is unclear. In germline, CDR1 is SGHAT, CDR2 FQNNGV. Trimming left V 3 bases short and J 1 base short, with 11 bases between. This CDR3 is built from 15 residues. The CDR3 region has the DNA TGTGCCAGCAGCTTCGGCGCCCGTGGCACAGATACGCAGTATTTT. This sequence encodes CASSFGARGTDTQYF.

CDR3 residues: CASSSLEGVDEQYF. DNA of the CDR3: TGTGCCAGCAGCTCCCTTGAAGGGGTGGACGAGCAGTACTTC. The genes are TRBV13 and TRBJ2-7; weak D call: TRBD1 (5 bases). V was shortened by 4 bases and J by 5 bases, with 15 bases between the two germline ends. CDR3 size: 14 residues. The germline gives CDR1 PRHDT, CDR2 FYEKMQ (reference sequence). Using reference TRBV13 and TRBJ2-7 for the parts outside the CDR3, the full variable domain is AAGVIQSPRHLIKEKRETATLKCYPIPRHDTVYWYQQGPGQDPQFLISFYEKMQSDKGSIPDRFSAQQFSDYHSELNMSSLELGDSALYFCASSSLEGVDEQYFGPGTRLTVT.

The genes are TRBV13 and TRBJ2-1, with 7 nucleotides matching TRBD1. The germline V gene has CDR1 PRHDT and CDR2 FYEKMQ (reference sequence). V gave up 4 bases and J gave up 3 bases; unmatched junction bases: 6. The CDR3 is 15 amino acids. CDR3 sequence: CASSSNRGFYNEQFF. Written as DNA, the CDR3 is TGTGCCAGCAGCTCCAACAGGGGCTTCTACAATGAGCAGTTCTTC.

This clone has only one observation. V and J are TRBV25-1 and TRBJ2-7; 8 bases are shared with TRBD1. Trimming at V came to 8 bases and at J to 6 bases, leaving 12 bases not matched to a gene. In germline, CDR1 is MGHDK, CDR2 SYGVNS. The CDR3 runs to 14 residues. This CDR3 is CASPDRGPLREQYF. The CDR3 bases are TGTGCCAGCCCAGACAGGGGTCCCCTTCGCGAGCAGTACTTC.

The rearrangement uses TRBV27 and TRBJ2-1; D is unclear. Between the trimmed V and J ends, which lost 4 bases and 5 bases, there was a span of 12 bases. Germline lookup yields CDR1 MNHEY and CDR2 SMNVEV (reference sequence). The CDR3 is made up of 14 amino acids. CDR3 sequence: CASSSISRDNEQFF. The CDR3, as DNA: TGTGCCAGCAGTTCCATCTCTCGGGACAATGAGCAGTTCTTC.

The rearrangement joins TRBV10-3 to TRBJ2-1; no firm D call. The V end was cut by 5 bases, the J end by 4 bases, with 9 bases between. CDR3 size: 13 residues. Germline CDR1 ENHRY, CDR2 SYGVKD. CDR3 nucleotide sequence: TGTGCCATCAGTAATCTAGAATACAATGAGCAGTTCTTC. Its translation is CAISNLEYNEQFF.

The chain couples TRBV7-8 to TRBJ1-1; D is ambiguous. Trimming left V 1 base short and J 4 bases short, with 7 bases between. This CDR3 region has 13 residues. Germline lookup yields CDR1 SGHVS and CDR2 FQNEAQ. CDR3 bases: TGTGCCAGCAGCTTAGAGCGGAGCACTGAAGCTTTCTTT. This translates into CASSLERSTEAFF.

This sequence joins TRBV10-3 and TRBJ2-7, with 8 bases fitting TRBD1. In germline, CDR1 is ENHRY, CDR2 SYGVKD. The CDR3 length is 13 residues. Unmatched junction bases numbered 7, after V lost 10 bases and J lost 2 bases. As DNA, the CDR3 is TGTGCCACCGAACCGGGACAGGCCTACGAGCAGTACTTC. Protein: CATEPGQAYEQYF.

The V gene is TRBV19, the J gene TRBJ1-1; D unresolved. This CDR3 is built from 13 residues. V dropped 6 bases and J dropped 4 bases, with 12 bases sitting between them. From germline, CDR1 is LNHDA and CDR2 SQIVND (reference sequence). The CDR3 DNA reads TGTGCCAGTAGACTCGCGGGTCCCACTGAAGCTTTCTTT. Encoded protein: CASRLAGPTEAFF.

This sequence joins TRBV18 and TRBJ2-7; no reliable D call. V lost 2 bases and J 6 bases, leaving 8 bases between the germline ends. The CDR3 extends over 12 amino acids. The germline CDR1 and CDR2 sequences are KGHSH and LQKENI. The CDR3 reads CASSPEFPEQYF. CDR3 nucleotide sequence: TGTGCCAGCTCACCAGAATTCCCCGAGCAGTACTTC.

CDR3 amino acids: CASSLSIAGVHYEQYF. As DNA, the CDR3 is TGTGCCAGCAGTCTATCCATAGCGGGAGTGCACTACGAGCAGTACTTC. V usage is TRBV28 and J usage is TRBJ2-7; TRBD2 agrees at 9 bases. Germline-derived CDR1 and CDR2 are MDHEN and SYDVKM. V lost 5 bases and J lost 3; bases outside the gene matches: 11. This CDR3 contains 16 residues.

The rearrangement joins TRBV7-6 to TRBJ1-2; 8 bases line up with TRBD1. The CDR3 is made up of 15 amino acids. Germline V gene lookup returns CDR1 SGHVS and CDR2 FNYEAQ. V trimming: 2 bases; J trimming: 6 bases; junction bases outside the gene matches: 8. Here the CDR3 DNA reads TGTGCCAGCAGCTTAAGGGCAGGGGGCTTGAATGGCTACACCTTC. Its translation: CASSLRAGGLNGYTF.

This sequence joins TRBV28 and TRBJ2-7, with D unresolved. Trimming left V 7 bases short and J 2 bases short, with 15 bases between. This CDR3 has 14 amino acids. CDR1 and CDR2 from the germline V gene are MDHEN and SYDVKM. The CDR3 DNA is TGTGCCAGCATCCTAGGCACGTTTCCCTACGAGCAGTACTTC. It encodes CASILGTFPYEQYF.

DNA of the CDR3: TGTGCCATCAGCGACGTTGTAGCGACCCTGGGCGATACGCAGTATTTT. Protein: CAISDVVATLGDTQYF. V is TRBV10-3 and J is TRBJ2-3; perhaps TRBD2 as D (5 bases). Germline assignment: CDR1 ENHRY and CDR2 SYGVKD. V dropped 6 bases and J dropped 6 bases, with 22 bases sitting between them. CDR3 length: 16 amino acids.

V is TRBV7-9 and J is TRBJ2-3; D is uncertain. Germline loops: CDR1 SEHNR, CDR2 FQNEAQ (reference sequence). The CDR3 runs to 16 residues. The V end was cut by 5 bases, the J end by 3 bases, with 18 bases between. The CDR3 sequence is CASSADLPMRTDTQYF. The CDR3 nucleotides are TGTGCCAGCAGCGCGGACCTCCCGATGCGGACAGATACGCAGTATTTT.

This clone was observed once. The sample holds other DNA sequences that translate to the same CDR3. The genes are TRBV6-5 and TRBJ1-1; possibly TRBD1 for D (5 bases). This CDR3 is 11 amino acids long. The germline V gene encodes CDR1 MNHEY and CDR2 SVGAGI. The V end was cut by 7 bases, the J end by 4 bases, with 7 bases between. This CDR3 reads CASIRGTEAFF. CDR3 nucleotide sequence: TGTGCCAGCATTAGGGGCACTGAAGCTTTCTTT.

The sample holds one count of this clone. The chain combines TRBV4-3 with TRBJ2-1; D is unclear. This CDR3 has 13 amino acids. The ends were cut back, 0 bases at V and 9 bases at J, with 9 bases in the middle. The V gene's germline CDR1 is LGHNA and CDR2 YSLEER. The CDR3 DNA sequence: TGCGCCAGCAGCCAAGATCAGTGGGGTGAGCAGTTCTTC. Translated: CASSQDQWGEQFF.

This chain joins TRBV27 and TRBJ1-2; D gene ambiguous. Germline V gene sequence: CDR1 MNHEY, CDR2 SMNVEV (reference sequence). The V end was cut by 4 bases, the J end by 4 bases, with 16 bases between. CDR3 length: 15 amino acids. The CDR3 is CASSSSREGTYGYTF. The CDR3 coding sequence is TGTGCCAGCAGTTCCTCTCGAGAGGGTACCTATGGCTACACCTTC.

The chain is built from TRBV9 and TRBJ2-5, with D perhaps matching TRBD2 (6 bases). Germline-derived CDR1 and CDR2 are SGDLS and YYNGEE. The V and J ends lost 0 bases and 5 bases respectively, with 14 bases between them. CDR3 length: 15 amino acids. The CDR3 loop reads CASSVGVGDWETQYF. For the CDR3, the DNA is TGTGCCAGCAGCGTAGGGGTAGGGGACTGGGAGACCCAGTACTTC.

This sequence joins TRBV27 and TRBJ2-5; TRBD2 agrees at 8 bases. Per germline, CDR1 MNHEY and CDR2 SMNVEV (reference sequence). J gave up 5 bases and V 6 bases, and 8 bases lay outside the gene matches. The CDR3 is made up of 14 amino acids. The CDR3 loop is CASSFREGGETQYF. The CDR3 nucleotides read TGTGCCAGCAGCTTCCGGGAGGGGGGGGAGACCCAGTACTTC.

The CDR3 sequence is CASSSYDRGTYEQYF. The CDR3 coding sequence is TGTGCCAGCAGCTCCTATGACAGGGGGACCTACGAGCAGTACTTC. V gene TRBV7-3 combines with J gene TRBJ2-7; TRBD1 agrees at 9 bases. The germline V gene encodes CDR1 SGHTA and CDR2 FQGTGA. V shed 4 bases and J 2 bases; nucleotides not matched to a gene: 6. This CDR3 comprises 15 residues.

V and J are TRBV10-3 and TRBJ2-1, with D possibly TRBD2 on 6 matching bases. V was shortened by 6 bases and J by 5 bases, with 20 bases between the two germline ends. The CDR3 covers 16 residues. The germline CDR1 and CDR2 sequences are ENHRY and SYGVKD. Here the CDR3 reads CAIRGLTEGLDNEQFF. CDR3 coding DNA: TGTGCCATCAGGGGTTTAACGGAGGGCCTGGACAATGAGCAGTTCTTC.